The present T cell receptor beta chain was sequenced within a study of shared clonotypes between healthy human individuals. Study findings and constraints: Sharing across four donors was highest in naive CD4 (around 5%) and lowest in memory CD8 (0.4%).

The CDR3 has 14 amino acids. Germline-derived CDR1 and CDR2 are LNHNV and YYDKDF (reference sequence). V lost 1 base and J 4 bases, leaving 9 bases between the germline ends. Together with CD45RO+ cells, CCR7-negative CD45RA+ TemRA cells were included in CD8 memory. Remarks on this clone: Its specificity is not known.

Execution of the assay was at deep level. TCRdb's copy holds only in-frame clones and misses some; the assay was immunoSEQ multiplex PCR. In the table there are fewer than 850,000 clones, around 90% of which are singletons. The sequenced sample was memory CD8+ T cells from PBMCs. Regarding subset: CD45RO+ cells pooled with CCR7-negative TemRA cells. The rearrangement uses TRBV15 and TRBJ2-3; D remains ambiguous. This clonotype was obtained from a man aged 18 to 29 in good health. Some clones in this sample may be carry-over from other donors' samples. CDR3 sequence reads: CATSRALVADTQYF. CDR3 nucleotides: TGTGCCACCAGCAGAGCCCTAGTTGCAGATACGCAGTATTTT.